Sequencing of this T cell receptor beta chain was carried out in a study of beta chain features in type 1 diabetes (dated by TCRdb to 2016 to 2018). About the full investigation: No differences in mean age, gender distribution, total cell number or subset yield were found between patients and healthy donors. A total of about 110,000,000 sorted cells were examined across all samples, and a strong correlation was observed between cell number per subset and RNA yield. Naive and central memory subsets were obtained from all 30 or so donors, but regulatory and stem cell-like memory subsets were isolated from only 8 patients and 8 healthy donors. The study compared TCRB repertoires of sorted circulating CD4+ T cell subsets between recently diagnosed type 1 diabetes patients and matched healthy donors. General findings and caveats noted by the study authors: Only small numbers of individuals were included in the HLA sub-analyses, which left unresolved whether HLA type had any influence on TCRB rearrangement. The naive, central memory and regulatory TCRB repertoires appeared to resemble one another more closely among patients than among healthy donors. Shorter templates might be favored by PCR, yet because patient and control samples were amplified and corrected together, any such skew would affect both groups equally. Sequencing cDNA rather than genomic DNA could over-represent highly expressing activated cells, although activation and CD3 levels did not differ between groups. Patients with type 1 diabetes made fewer insertions and deleted more nucleotides at VDJ recombination sites, implying thymic rearrangement abnormalities. A moderate but significant shortening of TCRB CDR3 length was observed in type 1 diabetes patients in all four CD4+ subsets.

Each donor gave one peripheral blood draw, approximately 110 mL on average, collected into heparinised tubes. A BD FACSAria II and a panel including CD45RO, CCR7, CD25, CD127, CD95 and CD27 were used to sort naive, central memory, regulatory and stem cell-like memory CD4+ T cells. A purity above 98% was achieved for all sorted populations. PBMCs were isolated right away by Lymphoprep density gradient centrifugation and were stained directly, without culture. So that batch effects would be minimized, each experiment stained and sorted samples in pairs, pairing one healthy donor with one patient. This clone was recorded a few times. What antigen it recognizes has not been identified. It has no much larger one-base neighbor in the sample; base qualities were not kept. All of the isolated RNA was reverse transcribed with the High Capacity cDNA Reverse Transcription Kit, so expressed TCRB transcripts were sequenced. Deep immunoSEQ sequencing was applied to naive, central memory and regulatory T cell samples, giving an average of around 3.4 million total reads per sample. After sorted cells were lysed in RLT buffer, RNA was extracted with DNase-treated RNeasy Micro or Mini kits, with the choice depending on cell number. Each cell subset was processed on its own to prevent cross-contamination, while patient and healthy donor samples were processed together. TCRB sequences were amplified from cDNA with the immunoSEQ multiplex PCR, producing 87-bp fragments spanning the CDR3 region. Sequencing of the amplicons was performed on the Illumina HiSeq platform. The study's own analysis went as follows. PCR bias was corrected computationally using synthetic template baselines, and reads within Hamming distance 2 were collapsed, with unmergeable singletons discarded. By aligning reads against IMGT, V, D and J genes, CDR3 length, and insertions or deletions at six rearrangement sites were assigned. Within each subset, clonotype counts were normalized to the number of sorted cells before true diversity and Gini coefficients were calculated with the tcR R package. The overlap coefficient, calculated on TCRB nucleotide sequences, was used to quantify repertoire sharing. Out-of-frame TCRB sequences from naive cells were analyzed as a proxy for the pre-selection repertoire. TCRdb mirrors the immuneACCESS table, restricted to in-frame sequences. Some clones are absent from its copies; in checked studies, under half trace to an unresolved V gene, and the reason for the others is unknown. V, J and clone size reflect that table, while D and trimming were determined from the DNA. This sample is represented by roughly 370,000 clones; around 13% of them were singletons. The ten largest clones take up 0.035% to 0.045% of the sample.

From a lookup of the germline V gene, CDR1 and CDR2 are SGDLS and YYNGEE. The CDR3 holds 15 amino acids from the cysteine to the phenylalanine. Only the CDR3 portion is preserved as DNA: 45 bases, with reading frame beginning at the first base. The V end loses 3 bases and the J end loses 5 bases, and a stretch of 17 bases separates them. The sequence is built from TRBV9 and TRBJ1-2; no D segment can be confidently identified. The sequencing sample was made of naive CD4+ T cells from blood. The cell subset or site label corresponds to: true naive CD4+ T cells. The TCR originated in a man in his thirties or forties in good health. The DNA sequence is TGTGCCAGCAGCGCAAATTCCCAGGCATATTATGGCTACACCTTC. It codes for CASSANSQAYYGYTF.